Listed below are T cell receptor beta chains from one sample, sequenced in a study of blood T cell repertoires in COVID-19. Sequencing was performed with immunoSEQ multiplex PCR; in TCRdb, only in-frame clones are kept and a portion is missing. There are 72,000 or so clones in the sample; roughly 86% occur only once, and under 15% lies in the top ten. The sequencing sample was made of peripheral blood. All receptors come from a woman in her fifties or sixties with acute or convalescent COVID-19. Both conserved end residues are part of each CDR3. Each record gives: D gene, clone size, V gene, J gene, CDR3 protein, CDR3 DNA. The D gene is left open where the match is weak. A row's size may be missing; if present it is once, few, many or a size class.

TRBD1,.,TRBV28,TRBJ1-5,CASSSTGVTGNQPQHF,TGTGCCAGCAGTTCTACAGGGGTAACGGGCAATCAGCCCCAGCATTTT
.,.,TRBV2,TRBJ1-5,CASSDSHSNQPQHF,TGTGCCAGCTCGGACAGCCATAGCAATCAGCCCCAGCATTTT
TRBD1,.,TRBV10-3,TRBJ1-1,CAINPTGEIMNTEAFF,TGTGCCATCAACCCGACAGGGGAAATTATGAACACTGAAGCTTTCTTT
TRBD1,.,TRBV7-9,TRBJ1-4,CASSSGQGFEKLFF,TGTGCCAGCAGCTCGGGACAGGGCTTTGAAAAACTGTTTTTT
TRBD1,.,TRBV10-3,TRBJ2-4,CAISGDRGLKNIQYF,TGTGCCATCAGTGGCGACAGGGGTCTCAAAAACATTCAGTACTTC
TRBD1,once,TRBV10-3,TRBJ1-1,CAISERIPGQGAFSEAFF,TGTGCCATCAGTGAGCGTATACCGGGACAGGGGGCATTTTCTGAAGCTTTCTTT
.,once,TRBV6-5,TRBJ2-7,CASSYPTGASYEQYF,TGTGCCAGCAGTTACCCGACAGGAGCCTCCTACGAGCAGTACTTC
TRBD1,few,TRBV6-5,TRBJ1-2,CASSKQGVFNGYTF,TGTGCCAGCAGTAAACAGGGGGTGTTTAATGGCTACACCTTC
TRBD2,.,TRBV29-1,TRBJ2-7,CSSIGLAREQYF,TGCAGCTCCATCGGACTAGCGCGGGAGCAGTACTTC
TRBD1,.,TRBV29-1,TRBJ2-1,CSVDRGRSNEQFF,TGCAGCGTTGACAGGGGGAGAAGCAATGAGCAGTTCTTC
.,.,TRBV5-4,TRBJ2-7,CASSRRLGSSYEQYF,TGTGCCAGCAGTCGTCGACTGGGGAGCTCCTACGAGCAGTACTTC
.,.,TRBV7-2,TRBJ1-5,CASSLGGHQPQHF,TGTGCCAGCAGCTTAGGGGGGCACCAGCCCCAGCATTTT
.,.,TRBV6-5,TRBJ1-1,CASRGDTSNTEAFF,TGTGCCAGCAGGGGGGACACGAGTAACACTGAAGCTTTCTTT
TRBD1,.,TRBV2,TRBJ1-2,CASSEALRTGDGYTF,TGTGCCAGCAGTGAAGCGCTTCGGACAGGAGATGGCTACACCTTC
TRBD1,.,TRBV7-9,TRBJ1-2,CASQGTGGLGYTF,TGTGCCAGCCAAGGAACAGGGGGGCTTGGCTACACCTTC
TRBD1,.,TRBV3-1/TRBV3-2,TRBJ2-5,CASSRSGTGGLETQYF,TGTGCCAGCAGCCGGTCCGGGACAGGGGGCCTGGAGACCCAGTACTTC